This T cell receptor (beta chain) appears in the sequencing data of a study of blood T cell repertoires in COVID-19. The table came from immunoSEQ multiplex PCR; TCRdb's copy has only in-frame clones and leaves some out. Among 150,000 to 250,000 clones listed, 87% were seen once. From germline, CDR1 is LNHNV and CDR2 YYDKDF (reference sequence). V shed 0 bases, J shed 0 bases, and the junction held 8 bases outside the gene matches. This CDR3 has 17 residues. Sequencing was done on a sample of PBMCs or T cells enriched from blood (not recorded which). The chain is built from TRBV15 and TRBJ2-7, with 7 bases aligning to TRBD1. The clonotype comes from a woman in her 30s who had recovered from COVID-19. CDR3 nucleotides: TGTGCCACCAGCAGAGAGTTAGGTTGGGACAGCTCCTACGAGCAGTACTTC. The encoded protein is CATSRELGWDSSYEQYF.